One sample yielded the 3 T cell receptor beta chains listed below, sequenced in a study of regulatory T cells. The PCR used 52 TRBV and 13 TRBJ primers. TCRdb keeps only in-frame clones here, not all; method: immunoSEQ multiplex PCR. The repertoire has approximately 15,000 clones, around 90% of them found once; the top ten carry 32%. Specimen: CD8+ T cells sorted from blood. These TCRs come from a person under 30 with CD3G deficiency.

The rearrangement uses TRBV6-5 and TRBJ2-5; D possibly corresponds to TRBD1 (6 bases). Germline assignment: CDR1 MNHEY and CDR2 SVGAGI. The CDR3 spans 15 residues. The V end was cut by 8 bases, the J end by 2 bases, with 18 bases between. The CDR3 DNA is TGTGCCAGCTCTTTTACAGGGCTTAGGCAAGAGACCCAGTACTTC. Amino acid sequence: CASSFTGLRQETQYF.

The chain links TRBV27 to TRBJ2-7, with a possible D match to TRBD1 (5 bases). CDR3 length: 14 amino acids. Germline V gene lookup returns CDR1 MNHEY and CDR2 SMNVEV (reference sequence). The V and J ends lost 2 bases and 4 bases respectively, with 12 bases between them. CDR3 sequence: CASSLGSSGYEQYF. CDR3 bases: TGTGCCAGCAGTTTAGGGTCCTCAGGGTACGAGCAGTACTTC.

This chain uses TRBV4-3 with TRBJ1-2, with D perhaps TRBD1 (6 bases). Trimming removed 4 bases at V and 6 bases at J, with 15 bases between. CDR1 LGHNA and CDR2 YSLEER come from the germline V gene. This CDR3 has 14 amino acids. CDR3 in amino acids: CASSLWGAGDGYTF. CDR3 in DNA: TGCGCCAGCAGCCTCTGGGGGGCCGGCGATGGCTACACCTTC.